This T cell receptor (beta chain) originates from a study of blood T cell repertoires in COVID-19 (dated by TCRdb to about 2020). Regarding the complete study: The collaborator samples originated in the United States, Italy and Spain and spanned the acute and convalescent phases of COVID-19. Where HLA class I and class II types were available, the types were taken from metadata supplied by the sample provider, not from assay-based typing. The samples were drawn from the first 160 participants of the ongoing ImmuneRACE study and from some 1,300 subjects provided by 6 global collaborators. The dataset comprised deeply sampled blood TCRbeta repertoires from subjects exposed to, actively infected with, or recovered from COVID-19. A freely available public database, intended as a resource for researchers studying the immune response to SARS-CoV-2, is where the repertoires were released. A de-identified subject ID, COVID-19 status, age in years and sex were almost always included in the sample metadata. The material from the prospective study consisted of cDNA or gDNA derived from T cells, B-cell-depleted T cells, or PBMCs. Study-wide conclusions, independent of this receptor: The quantity of clinical and demographic metadata differed by source and by participant and was supplied without curation.

TCRbeta CDR3 regions were amplified from genomic DNA by means of the immunoSEQ Assay, a bias-controlled multiplex PCR. As for how the authors treated the data: The number of nucleated cells in each sample was estimated by amplification of reference gene primers within the assay. Sequence reads were collapsed and filtered to measure the absolute abundance of every unique TCRbeta CDR3 rearrangement. Productive Simpson clonality was computed per sample as the square root of Simpson's diversity index over productive rearrangements. TCRdb obtained this table from immuneACCESS and retained in-frame rearrangements with V and J assigned. These tables miss some clones; where compared with another copy, unresolved V genes account for less than half of the shortfall, and the remainder is unexplained. V, J and clone size reflect that table, while D and trimming were determined from the DNA. A total of about 200,000 clones appear in this sample, about 82% of them only once. The ten largest clones add up to about 5.6% of the sample.

Between the V and J ends, shortened by 1 base and 4 bases respectively, the junction contains 10 bases. The CDR3 numbers 14 residues from cysteine through phenylalanine. Of the read, only the CDR3 DNA is kept; its 42 bases are in frame from base 1. CDR1 and CDR2, looked up from the germline V gene, are SNHLY and FYNNEI. In the prospective study, participants were about 18 to 95 years old, resided in 24 geographic areas of the United States, and were enrolled through a virtual design. To assign participants to cohorts, the prospective study relied on clinical history that participants themselves reported in a screening survey and a study questionnaire. Mobile phlebotomists in the prospective study collected whole blood, serum and a nasopharyngeal or oropharyngeal swab from every participant. Prospective study participants could optionally give additional blood draws and questionnaires over an approximately 2-month period. Before DNA extraction, prospective study blood samples were shipped either frozen or at room temperature.

Concerning this clone: Its recognized antigen is unknown. It has no much larger one-base neighbor in the sample; base qualities were not kept.

Recombination joined TRBV2 with TRBJ1-2, with the D gene call left open. Sequenced material: PBMCs or T cells enriched from blood (not recorded which). This TCR derives from a man in his forties with acute COVID-19. The CDR3 loop reads CASSEGIGGYGYTF. The nucleotides are TGTGCCAGCAGTGAAGGTATCGGTGGCTATGGCTACACCTTC.